A single T cell receptor (beta chain) is shown here with its context. The sample comes from a study of blood T cell repertoires in COVID-19. The wider study: Material from acute and convalescent COVID-19 was sourced from the United States, Italy and Spain. The cDNA or gDNA used as material had been derived from T cells, B-cell-depleted T cells, or PBMCs.

CDR1 and CDR2 from the germline V gene are MDHEN and SYDVKM. Germline trimming cut 2 bases from V and 0 bases from J; bases unmatched to any gene: 10. The CDR3 runs to 17 residues. As handled by the study authors: Quantification of nucleated cells was approximated via reference gene primer amplification. Clones were sequenced by immunoSEQ multiplex PCR, and TCRdb holds only the in-frame ones, with some missing. Clone size and the V and J calls come from that table; the DNA yielded D and trimming. The sample has some 150,000 clones; 76% are singletons. The TCR originated in a woman aged 80 or over with active or convalescent COVID-19. Sequencing input: peripheral blood. The chain joins TRBV28 to TRBJ2-7; 7 nucleotides agree with TRBD1. CDR3 sequence: CASSLGLGQLLSYEQYF. The CDR3 bases are TGTGCCAGCAGTTTAGGTTTGGGACAGCTCCTCTCCTACGAGCAGTACTTC.